These 22 T cell receptor beta chains came from one sample sequenced in a study of blood T cells in healthy people across ages. A second about 7 to 11 cycle PCR used barcoded and J-beta primers. TCRdb reanalysed the 5' RACE reads using MiXCR and keeps one entry per CDR3 protein. The repertoire holds more than 800,000 distinct CDR3 sequences, with 35% to 55% as singletons. The sequenced sample consisted of blood. The source of these receptors is a woman in her sixties or seventies in good health.

This clonotype was found once. The CDR3 here is CASSPDRFNEQFF. In DNA form, the CDR3 reads TGTGCCAGCAGTCCTGACCGGTTCAATGAGCAGTTCTTC. This chain joins TRBV12-3 or TRBV12-4 and TRBJ2-1; D remains ambiguous. There are 13 residues in the CDR3. With 5 bases removed from V and 6 bases from J, the gap between germline ends came to 11 bases.

In its sample, this clonotype was seen a few times. V is TRBV3-1 and J is TRBJ2-5; weak D call: TRBD2 (6 bases). Germline V gene sequence: CDR1 LGHDT, CDR2 YNNKEL (reference sequence). This CDR3 is 16 amino acids long. Trimming left V 0 bases short and J 4 bases short, with 15 bases between. The CDR3 DNA reads TGTGCCAGCAGCCAAGAACTGGCGGGGACGGGAGAGACCCAGTACTTC. Its translation: CASSQELAGTGETQYF.

V is TRBV4-2 and J is TRBJ2-2; D uncertain. The V and J ends lost 1 base and 7 bases respectively, with 10 bases between them. Germline V gene sequence: CDR1 LGHNA, CDR2 YNFKEQ. This CDR3 comprises 14 residues. The CDR3 sequence is CASSQVLGLGELFF. CDR3 nucleotides: TGTGCCAGCAGCCAAGTATTAGGGCTCGGGGAGCTGTTTTTT.

The chain combines TRBV6-1 with TRBJ2-1; 11 positions agree with TRBD2. The germline CDR1 and CDR2 sequences are MNHNS and SASEGT. With 5 bases clipped from V and 6 bases from J, the junction kept 6 bases outside the gene matches. CDR3 size: 15 residues. The CDR3 protein is CASSKGLAVTNEQFF. CDR3 DNA sequence: TGTGCCAGCAGTAAGGGACTAGCGGTCACCAATGAGCAGTTCTTC.

Remarks on this clonotype: At one end, the junction sequence differs from germline, possibly due to a read error. The chain combines TRBV7-3 with TRBJ2-7; 8 bases fit TRBD1. The closer fit of TRBJ2-5 to the DNA end suggests the J call may be wrong. Germline assignment: CDR1 SGHTA and CDR2 FQGTGA. This CDR3 comprises 15 residues. The CDR3 spells CAGSLSQGAKETQYF. CDR3 nucleotides: TGTGCCGGCAGCTTAAGCCAGGGGGCGAAGGAGACCCAGTACTTC.

The chain links TRBV5-1 to TRBJ2-3; D gene ambiguous. The CDR3 is 17 amino acids. The germline V gene has CDR1 SGHRS and CDR2 YFSETQ. The germline V and J ends were trimmed by 0 bases and 6 bases, with 20 bases remaining between them. This CDR3 reads CASSLAEGSRVSDTQYF. The CDR3 DNA sequence: TGCGCCAGCAGCTTGGCCGAAGGTAGCCGCGTGTCGGATACGCAGTATTTT.

The gene calls are TRBV12-3 or TRBV12-4 and TRBJ2-7; tentative D call: TRBD1 (6 bases). Trimming cost V 7 bases and J 3 bases, with 10 bases left between them. The CDR3 extends over 12 amino acids. The CDR3 nucleotides are TGTGCCAGCACCATGACAGGCTACGAGCAGTACTTC. Protein: CASTMTGYEQYF.

The genes are TRBV14 and TRBJ1-1, with D possibly matching TRBD1 (5 bases). Trimming removed 0 bases from V and 4 bases from J, with 15 bases in between. CDR1 is SGHDN, CDR2 FVKESK, per germline. CDR3 length: 16 amino acids. The CDR3 DNA follows: TGTGCCAGCAGCCAAGACCACCAGGGTTTCAGCACTGAAGCTTTCTTT. Protein: CASSQDHQGFSTEAFF. Drawing the rest from reference TRBV14 and TRBJ1-1, the complete variable domain is EAGVTQFPSHSVIEKGQTVTLRCDPISGHDNLYWYRRVMGKEIKFLLHFVKESKQDESGMPNNRFLAERTGGTYSTLKVQPAELEDSGVYFCASSQDHQGFSTEAFFGQGTRLTVV.

This sequence joins TRBV27 and TRBJ1-1; weak D call: TRBD1 (6 bases). The germline V gene encodes CDR1 MNHEY and CDR2 SMNVEV (reference sequence). Between the trimmed V and J ends, which lost 6 bases and 0 bases, there was a span of 11 bases. The CDR3 runs to 14 residues. The CDR3 reads CASRPGHMNTEAFF. Here the CDR3 DNA reads TGTGCCAGCAGACCGGGACATATGAACACTGAAGCTTTCTTT.

The V call is TRBV7-9, the J call TRBJ2-7; D ambiguous. The DNA end favors TRBJ2-5, so the J call may be wrong. Germline CDR1 reads SEHNR; CDR2 reads FQNEAQ (reference sequence). The CDR3 length is 14 residues. The DNA for the CDR3 is TGTGCCAGCAGCTTAGGACAAAAACAAGAGACCCAGTACTTC. Translated, it gives CASSLGQKQETQYF.

The chain is built from TRBV2 and TRBJ1-6; D is perhaps TRBD1 (6 bases). The CDR3 totals 16 residues. V lost 4 bases, J lost 5 bases, and 15 bases lay in between. The germline CDR1 and CDR2 sequences are SNHLY and FYNNEI. The CDR3 here is CASSVLQGEDNSPLHF. The CDR3 DNA is TGTGCCAGCAGTGTATTACAGGGAGAGGATAATTCACCCCTCCACTTT.

J is TRBJ1-5 and V is TRBV7-9, with D unclear. CDR3 length equals 16 residues. CDR1 is SEHNR, CDR2 FQNEAQ, per germline (reference sequence). Trimming removed 1 base at V and 2 bases at J, with 12 bases between. CDR3 in amino acids: CASSLGGKDGNQPQHF. The CDR3 DNA sequence: TGTGCCAGCAGCTTAGGAGGGAAAGACGGCAATCAGCCCCAGCATTTT.

The chain joins TRBV18 to TRBJ2-4, with a weak D call TRBD1 (6 bases). This CDR3 has 15 residues. The germline gives CDR1 KGHSH, CDR2 LQKENI. The ends were cut back, 5 bases at V and 3 bases at J, with 14 bases in the middle. The CDR3 region has the DNA TGTGCCAGCTCAGCGCCAGGGGTTTTCAAAAACATTCAGTACTTC. It yields the protein CASSAPGVFKNIQYF.

This clonotype came up many times. This chain connects TRBV2 to TRBJ2-3, with 9 bases lining up with TRBD1. The CDR3 extends over 17 amino acids. Germline V lookup: CDR1 SNHLY, CDR2 FYNNEI. V lost 6 bases to trimming and J lost 6 bases; unmatched junction nucleotides: 16. CDR3 protein: CASSEIPRQGVGDTQYF. The CDR3 bases are TGTGCCAGCAGCGAAATCCCTCGACAGGGGGTGGGCGATACGCAGTATTTT.

The chain employs TRBV20-1 and TRBJ2-5, with 7 bases aligning to TRBD2. The CDR3 spans 14 residues. J was trimmed by 5 bases and V by 0 bases; bases with no gene match: 6. Per the germline V gene, CDR1 is DFQATT and CDR2 is SNEGSKA (reference sequence). The CDR3 DNA is TGCAGTGCTAGAGATGGGGGGGGTGAGGAGACCCAGTACTTC. This sequence encodes CSARDGGGEETQYF.

This clonotype turned up a few times. This chain links TRBV6-6 with TRBJ2-7, with D maybe TRBD2 (6 bases). The length of the CDR3 is 16 residues. Looked up from germline, CDR1 is MNHNY and CDR2 is SVGAGI (reference sequence). Trimming left V 7 bases short and J 2 bases short, with 21 bases between. In DNA, the CDR3 is TGTGCCAGCACCAGTTCGGGGGAGGTTACGACCTACGAGCAGTACTTC. It codes for CASTSSGEVTTYEQYF.

This clonotype showed up many times. An end of the junction does not agree with germline; a read error may underlie this. The chain combines TRBV5-1 with TRBJ2-3; D call uncertain. CDR3 size: 15 residues. Per germline, CDR1 SGHRS and CDR2 YFSETQ. This CDR3 reads CASSLVGSSTDTQYF. CDR3 DNA sequence: TGTGCCAGCAGTTTAGTCGGCAGCAGCACAGATACGCAGTATTTT.

The rearrangement links TRBV6-5 to TRBJ2-1, with D uncertain. The CDR3 consists of 15 residues. The ends were cut back, 0 bases at V and 6 bases at J, with 12 bases in the middle. From germline, CDR1 is MNHEY and CDR2 SVGAGI. The CDR3 nucleotides are TGTGCCAGCAGTTACTCCCGGATTAGCAGCAATGAGCAGTTCTTC. Its translation is CASSYSRISSNEQFF.

V usage is TRBV10-3 and J usage is TRBJ1-6; D gene uncertain. V was cut by 4 bases and J by 4 bases, with 8 bases left in between. From germline, CDR1 is ENHRY and CDR2 SYGVKD. The CDR3 runs to 14 residues. In nucleotides, the CDR3 is TGTGCCATCAGTGTGGTCAGTTATAATTCACCCCTCCACTTT. This translates into CAISVVSYNSPLHF.

The genes are TRBV2 and TRBJ2-1; D is unclear. CDR1 is SNHLY, CDR2 FYNNEI, per germline. The V gene lost 7 bases and the J gene lost 4 bases, with 14 bases spanning the gap. The CDR3 runs to 14 residues. The CDR3 sequence is CASTDGTYYNEQFF. The CDR3 nucleotides are TGTGCCAGCACCGATGGTACTTATTACAATGAGCAGTTCTTC.

In its sample, this clonotype was seen a few times. V gene TRBV6-5 combines with J gene TRBJ1-1, with D unresolved. This CDR3 region has 17 residues. Trimming left V 0 bases short and J 5 bases short, with 19 bases between. CDR1 is MNHEY and CDR2 is SVGAGI in the germline V gene. The CDR3 spells CASSYSRLRSLGTEAFF. The CDR3 DNA is TGTGCCAGCAGTTACTCTCGTTTACGCTCGCTTGGGACTGAAGCTTTCTTT.

The V and J genes are TRBV6-5 and TRBJ2-1; D is possibly TRBD2 (5 bases). CDR3 length equals 14 residues. CDR1 and CDR2 from the germline V gene are MNHEY and SVGAGI. The V end lost 2 bases, the J end lost 4 bases, and 9 bases lay between the germline ends. CDR3 protein: CASSYLAAYNEQFF. DNA of the CDR3: TGTGCCAGCAGTTACCTAGCAGCGTACAATGAGCAGTTCTTC.